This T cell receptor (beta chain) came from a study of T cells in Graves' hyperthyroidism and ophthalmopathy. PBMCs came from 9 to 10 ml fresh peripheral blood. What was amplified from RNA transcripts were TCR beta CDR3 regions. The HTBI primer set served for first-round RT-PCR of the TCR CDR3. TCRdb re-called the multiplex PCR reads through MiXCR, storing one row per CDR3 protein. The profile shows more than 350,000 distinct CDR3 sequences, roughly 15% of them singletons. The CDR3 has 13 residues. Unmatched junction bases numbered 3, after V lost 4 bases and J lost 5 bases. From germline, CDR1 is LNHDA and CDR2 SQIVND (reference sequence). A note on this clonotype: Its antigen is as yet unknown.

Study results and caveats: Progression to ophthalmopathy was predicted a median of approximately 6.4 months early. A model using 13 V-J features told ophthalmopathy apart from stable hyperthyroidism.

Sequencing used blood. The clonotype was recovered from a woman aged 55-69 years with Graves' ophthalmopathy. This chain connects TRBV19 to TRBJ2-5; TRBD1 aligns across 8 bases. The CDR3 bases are TGTGCCAGTAGTACGGGACAGGCGGAGACCCAGTACTTC. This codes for CASSTGQAETQYF.